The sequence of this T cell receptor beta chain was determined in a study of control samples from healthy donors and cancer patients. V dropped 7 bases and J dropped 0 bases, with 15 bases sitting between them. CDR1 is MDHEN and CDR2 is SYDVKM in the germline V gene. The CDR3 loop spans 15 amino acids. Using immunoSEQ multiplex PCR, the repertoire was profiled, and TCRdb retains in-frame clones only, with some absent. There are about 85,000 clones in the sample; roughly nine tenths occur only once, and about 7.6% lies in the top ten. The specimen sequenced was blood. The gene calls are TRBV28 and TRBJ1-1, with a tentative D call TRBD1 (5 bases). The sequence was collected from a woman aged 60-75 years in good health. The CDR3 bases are TGTGCCAGCACCCCGGGGGGGGGATTGAACACTGAAGCTTTCTTT. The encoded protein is CASTPGGGLNTEAFF.